The T cell receptor (beta chain) under discussion was sequenced for a study of blood T cell repertoires in COVID-19. Across the whole study: T cells, B-cell-depleted T cells, or PBMCs supplied cDNA or gDNA.

From germline, CDR1 is SGHVS and CDR2 FNYEAQ. J was trimmed by 2 bases and V by 3 bases; bases with no gene match: 2. CDR3 size: 15 residues. Under the authors' procedure: Reference gene primer amplification gave nucleated cell count estimates. TCRdb's copy holds only in-frame clones and misses some; the assay was immunoSEQ multiplex PCR. V and J calls and clone size follow that table, whereas D and trimming were derived from the DNA. This table holds over 30,000 clones, almost 90% found once. The sequencing sample was made of peripheral blood. This clonotype was sampled from a man between 65 and 85 years old with acute or convalescent COVID-19. The chain has TRBV7-6 and TRBJ2-2; 8 bases agree with TRBD1. DNA for the CDR3: TGTGCCAGCAGCTTCGGGACAGGCAACACCGGGGAGCTGTTTTTT. This translates into CASSFGTGNTGELFF.